The next 28 T cell receptor beta chains were all read from a single sample in a study of T cells in Graves' hyperthyroidism and ophthalmopathy. From RNA transcripts, TCR beta CDR3 regions were amplified. First-round RT-PCR of the TCR CDR3 relied on the HTBI primer set. MiXCR, run by TCRdb on the multiplex PCR reads, gives a single entry per CDR3 protein. This sample carries roughly 530,000 distinct CDR3 sequences, under 20% of them seen once, and the ten largest clones take under 20%. Source material: blood. The receptors here all came from a woman aged 18-29 years with Graves' ophthalmopathy.

The CDR3 protein is CASSTPPGGWTGELFF. CDR3 nucleotide sequence: TGTGCCAGCAGTACCCCACCGGGAGGTTGGACCGGGGAGCTGTTTTTT. The chain carries TRBV6-2 or TRBV6-3 and TRBJ2-2, with 7 bases that match TRBD2. The V gene's germline CDR1 is MNHEY and CDR2 SVGEGT. With 5 bases clipped from V and 5 bases from J, the junction kept 11 bases outside the gene matches. The length of the CDR3 is 16 residues.

The genes are TRBV11-2 and TRBJ1-3, with D possibly TRBD1 on 5 matching bases. The CDR3 spans 17 residues. V lost 4 bases, J lost 0 bases, and 16 bases lay in between. Germline-derived CDR1 and CDR2 are SGHAT and FQNNGV. Here the CDR3 reads CASSSRDGPTSGNTIYF. Here the CDR3 DNA reads TGTGCCAGCAGCTCAAGGGACGGTCCGACCTCTGGAAACACCATATATTTT.

This sequence joins TRBV6-2 or TRBV6-3 and TRBJ2-7; TRBD1 is a possible D gene (5 bases). Germline V gives CDR1 MNHEY, CDR2 SVGEGT. The CDR3 extends over 13 amino acids. V dropped 5 bases and J dropped 2 bases, with 10 bases sitting between them. In DNA form, the CDR3 reads TGTGCCAGCAGTGAGGACAATGCCTACGAGCAGTACTTC. Translation gives CASSEDNAYEQYF.

This clonotype has a count of ten or more. One end of the junction is discordant with germline, which a read error may explain. J is TRBJ1-6 and V is TRBV20-1; TRBD1 agrees at 7 bases. CDR3 length: 13 amino acids. Germline V lookup: CDR1 DFQATT, CDR2 SNEGSKA (reference sequence). Written as DNA, the CDR3 is TGCAGTGCCAGAGACAGGGTCAATTCACCCCTCCACTTT. It translates to CSARDRVNSPLHF.

This clonotype was observed a few times. The junction and the germline gene differ at one end; a read error may be behind it. The rearrangement links TRBV7-2 to TRBJ1-1; possible D gene TRBD1, 5 bases. Germline V lookup: CDR1 SGHTA, CDR2 FQGNSA. This CDR3 has 14 amino acids. The CDR3 loop reads CAGSSAGGNTEAFF. The CDR3 bases are TGTGCCGGCAGCTCCGCCGGGGGGAACACTGAAGCTTTCTTT.

Ten or more counts support this clonotype. CDR3 DNA: TGCGCCAGCAGCTTGGACGGCCTTGGGCTCAGCTCCTACGAGCAGTACTTC. It encodes CASSLDGLGLSSYEQYF. This chain joins TRBV5-1 and TRBJ2-7, with D unresolved. The V and J ends lost 0 bases and 0 bases respectively, with 16 bases between them. In germline, CDR1 is SGHRS, CDR2 YFSETQ. There are 17 residues in the CDR3.

This clonotype was detected many times. The chain has TRBV4-1 and TRBJ1-1; a weak D match, TRBD1 (6 bases). This CDR3 is built from 14 residues. The germline V and J ends were trimmed by 0 bases and 6 bases, with 11 bases remaining between them. Germline V gene sequence: CDR1 MGHRA, CDR2 YSYEKL. CDR3 residues: CASSQDRQAPEAFF. CDR3 coding DNA: TGCGCCAGCAGCCAAGATCGACAGGCCCCTGAAGCTTTCTTT.

A few counts support this clonotype. The chain is built from TRBV9 and TRBJ2-1, with TRBD2 matching 9 bases. Trimming took 0 bases from V and 2 from J; bases not matched to a gene: 9. The CDR3 consists of 18 residues. Germline values: CDR1 SGDLS, CDR2 YYNGEE. CDR3 amino acids: CASSVAGAAGGPYNEQFF. CDR3 sequence (DNA): TGTGCCAGCAGCGTAGCGGGAGCGGCGGGAGGGCCCTACAATGAGCAGTTCTTC.

This clonotype was picked up a small number of times. The chain is built from TRBV4-3 and TRBJ2-1; D unclear. Germline V gene data show CDR1 as LGHNA and CDR2 as YSLEER. The V gene lost 0 bases and the J gene lost 4 bases, with 13 bases spanning the gap. CDR3 length: 16 residues. Here the CDR3 DNA reads TGCGCCAGCAGCCAAGACGGTATTCTGGGGTACAATGAGCAGTTCTTC. Translation: CASSQDGILGYNEQFF.

This rearrangement joins TRBV7-3 to TRBJ2-1; tentatively, D is TRBD2 (5 bases). In germline, CDR1 is SGHTA, CDR2 FQGTGA. V lost 5 bases to trimming and J lost 9 bases, with 11 bases between them. This CDR3 has 12 amino acids. The CDR3 bases are TGTGCCAGCAGCCCTGAGGGCGGTGAGCAGTTCTTC. Encoded protein: CASSPEGGEQFF.

This clonotype was seen many times. The chain has TRBV7-2 and TRBJ2-3, with D perhaps matching TRBD2 (5 bases). The ends were cut back, 0 bases at V and 2 bases at J, with 15 bases in the middle. The length of the CDR3 is 17 residues. CDR1 is SGHTA and CDR2 is FQGNSA in the germline V gene. This CDR3 is CASSLALTGFVTDTQYF. CDR3 nucleotides: TGTGCCAGCAGCTTAGCGCTAACGGGATTCGTCACAGATACGCAGTATTTT.

This chain joins TRBV10-3 and TRBJ2-7; 10 bases align to TRBD2. This CDR3 contains 12 residues. Trimming took 9 bases from V and 2 from J; bases not matched to a gene: 1. Germline V gene lookup returns CDR1 ENHRY and CDR2 SYGVKD. The CDR3 loop is CAIAGGAYEQYF. The CDR3 region has the DNA TGTGCCATAGCGGGAGGGGCCTACGAGCAGTACTTC.

Ten or more counts support this clonotype. This rearrangement joins TRBV7-2 to TRBJ2-1; the D gene is possibly TRBD2 (6 bases). Germline lookup yields CDR1 SGHTA and CDR2 FQGNSA. With 8 bases removed from V and 0 bases from J, the gap between germline ends came to 14 bases. CDR3 size: 15 residues. CDR3 coding DNA: TGTGCCAGCGGTCATGGGGGGAGCTCCTACAATGAGCAGTTCTTC. It encodes CASGHGGSSYNEQFF. Filled out from reference TRBV7-2 and TRBJ2-1, the complete variable domain reads GAGVSQSPSNKVTEKGKDVELRCDPISGHTALYWYRQSLGQGLEFLIYFQGNSAPDKSGLPSDRFSAERTGGSVSTLTIQRTQQEDSAVYLCASGHGGSSYNEQFFGPGTRLTVL.

The rearrangement links TRBV18 to TRBJ1-4, with D unresolved. Germline-derived CDR1 and CDR2 are KGHSH and LQKENI. V gave up 1 base and J gave up 8 bases, with 8 bases separating them. This CDR3 is 13 amino acids long. This CDR3 is CASSPHAGEKLFF. CDR3 DNA: TGTGCCAGCTCACCACATGCGGGGGAAAAACTGTTTTTT.

This chain links TRBV3-1 with TRBJ1-1, with D uncertain. CDR3 length: 16 residues. Germline-derived CDR1 and CDR2 are LGHDT and YNNKEL (reference sequence). V gave up 1 base and J gave up 0 bases, with 12 bases separating them. The CDR3 reads CASSQGFSVMNTEAFF. The CDR3 DNA reads as TGTGCCAGCAGCCAAGGGTTCAGTGTCATGAACACTGAAGCTTTCTTT.

This clonotype was recorded at least ten times. The V gene is TRBV6-1, the J gene TRBJ1-1; 9 bases are a match to TRBD1. The germline CDR1 and CDR2 sequences are MNHNS and SASEGT. The CDR3 totals 16 residues. After removal of 6 bases from V and 2 bases from J, the junction contained 10 bases not matched to a gene. The DNA for the CDR3 is TGTGCCAGCAGGAAAACAGGGGGCGAAGGAAACACTGAAGCTTTCTTT. Its protein is CASRKTGGEGNTEAFF.

This clonotype was counted many times. The chain recombines TRBV5-1 with TRBJ2-1; 14 bases are a match to TRBD2. With V trimmed by 3 bases and J by 1 base, 9 bases remained unmatched. Looked up from germline, CDR1 is SGHRS and CDR2 is YFSETQ. The CDR3 consists of 19 residues. DNA of the CDR3: TGCGCCAGCAGCTCGACCGGGACTAGCGGGAGAATGTCCTACAATGAGCAGTTCTTC. This sequence encodes CASSSTGTSGRMSYNEQFF.

The chain joins TRBV7-2 to TRBJ1-2; 7 nucleotides agree with TRBD1. Unmatched junction bases numbered 8, after V lost 3 bases and J lost 4 bases. CDR1 is SGHTA and CDR2 is FQGNSA in the germline V gene. The CDR3 covers 15 residues. The CDR3 nucleotides are TGTGCCAGCAGCTTCGAAGCGGGACAGCTCTATGGCTACACCTTC. Translation: CASSFEAGQLYGYTF.

This clonotype was detected ten times or more. V is TRBV11-2 and J is TRBJ2-1; 11 bases are shared with TRBD2. Germline V gene lookup returns CDR1 SGHAT and CDR2 FQNNGV. The CDR3 covers 16 residues. The J segment lost 8 bases and the V segment lost 0 bases, leaving 6 bases of the junction unmatched. The CDR3 nucleotides read TGTGCCAGCAGCTTAGAGGTCACTAGCGGGAGCGATGAGCAGTTCTTC. This encodes CASSLEVTSGSDEQFF. Filled out from reference TRBV11-2 and TRBJ2-1, the complete variable domain reads EAGVAQSPRYKIIEKRQSVAFWCNPISGHATLYWYQQILGQGPKLLIQFQNNGVVDDSQLPKDRFSAERLKGVDSTLKIQPAKLEDSAVYLCASSLEVTSGSDEQFFGPGTRLTVL.

This clonotype was recorded many times. The chain combines TRBV12-3 or TRBV12-4 with TRBJ1-4; 9 nucleotides align to TRBD1. The V gene end was trimmed by 8 bases and the J gene end by 8 bases; junction bases not matched to a gene: 9. This CDR3 comprises 14 residues. CDR3 DNA: TGTGCCAGCCTCCCTGGGACAGGGTACGAAAAACTGTTTTTT. Residues: CASLPGTGYEKLFF.

This clonotype has a count of ten or more. The genes are TRBV5-1 and TRBJ2-3; D unresolved. Germline-derived CDR1 and CDR2 are SGHRS and YFSETQ. V lost 7 bases and J lost 1, with 19 bases in between. The CDR3 contains 16 residues. In DNA form, the CDR3 reads TGCGCCAGCCGGCTGGGCGCCGGCGGAGGCACAGATACGCAGTATTTT. The encoded protein is CASRLGAGGGTDTQYF.

This clonotype has a count of ten or more. The genes are TRBV6-6 and TRBJ2-5; D gene uncertain. The V and J ends lost 2 bases and 1 base respectively, with 2 bases between them. Germline V gene sequence: CDR1 MNHNY, CDR2 SVGAGI (reference sequence). CDR3 length: 12 amino acids. The CDR3: CASSYSQETQYF. The CDR3 DNA is TGTGCCAGCAGTTACAGCCAAGAGACCCAGTACTTC.

At least ten counts were recorded for this clonotype. The chain joins TRBV7-3 to TRBJ2-3; 8 nucleotides agree with TRBD2. CDR1 SGHTA and CDR2 FQGTGA come from the germline V gene. The CDR3 sequence is 15 residues long. With 4 bases clipped from V and 1 base from J, the junction kept 4 bases outside the gene matches. The CDR3 region has the DNA TGTGCCAGCAGCTCGGGAGGGCGCGGCACAGATACGCAGTATTTT. As protein: CASSSGGRGTDTQYF.

Many counts were recorded for this clonotype. The chain is built from TRBV27 and TRBJ2-1; TRBD2 matches 7 bases. The CDR3 contains 15 residues. CDR1 and CDR2 (germline): MNHEY, SMNVEV (reference sequence). V gave up 4 bases and J gave up 5 bases; unmatched junction bases: 8. The DNA for the CDR3 is TGTGCCAGCAGTTCAGCGGGGACCCCGAACAATGAGCAGTTCTTC. It specifies CASSSAGTPNNEQFF.

There are many counts of this clonotype. This chain uses TRBV2 with TRBJ1-5; D may be TRBD1 (5 bases). Germline CDR1 and CDR2: SNHLY and FYNNEI. This CDR3 contains 14 residues. Between the trimmed V and J ends, which lost 6 bases and 3 bases, there was a span of 12 bases. Written as DNA, the CDR3 is TGTGCCAGCAGGATGGCAGGGTACAATCAGCCCCAGCATTTT. Amino acid sequence: CASRMAGYNQPQHF.

This clonotype was observed a handful of times. An end of the junction differs from the germline gene, which may be a read error. This chain joins TRBV4-3 and TRBJ2-1; 9 bases match TRBD2. The CDR3 sequence is 15 residues long. Germline loops: CDR1 LGHNA, CDR2 YSLEER. This CDR3 reads CASSKDEAGGNEQFF. The CDR3 DNA reads TGCGCCAGCAGCAAAGACGAGGCGGGAGGGAATGAGCAGTTCTTC.

This clonotype was recorded a few times. This chain joins TRBV6-6 and TRBJ1-6; D is undetermined. Germline V gene data show CDR1 as MNHNY and CDR2 as SVGAGI (reference sequence). Trimming left V 2 bases short and J 7 bases short, with 6 bases between. The CDR3 is 13 residues long. The CDR3 DNA sequence: TGTGCCAGCAGTTACGGATACAATTCACCCCTCCACTTT. Protein sequence: CASSYGYNSPLHF.

The chain uses TRBV19 and TRBJ2-7; D is perhaps TRBD1 or TRBD2 (5 bases each). Germline loops: CDR1 LNHDA, CDR2 SQIVND (reference sequence). V dropped 5 bases and J dropped 2 bases, with 22 bases sitting between them. This CDR3 has 17 amino acids. Written as DNA, the CDR3 is TGTGCCAGTAGTGCAACAATCGGGACGGTTAAAACCTACGAGCAGTACTTC. This sequence encodes CASSATIGTVKTYEQYF. The full variable domain, completed using reference TRBV19 and TRBJ2-7, is DGGITQSPKYLFRKEGQNVTLSCEQNLNHDAMYWYRQDPGQGLRLIYYSQIVNDFQKGDIAEGYSVSREKKESFPLTVTSAQKNPTAFYLCASSATIGTVKTYEQYFGPGTRLTVT.